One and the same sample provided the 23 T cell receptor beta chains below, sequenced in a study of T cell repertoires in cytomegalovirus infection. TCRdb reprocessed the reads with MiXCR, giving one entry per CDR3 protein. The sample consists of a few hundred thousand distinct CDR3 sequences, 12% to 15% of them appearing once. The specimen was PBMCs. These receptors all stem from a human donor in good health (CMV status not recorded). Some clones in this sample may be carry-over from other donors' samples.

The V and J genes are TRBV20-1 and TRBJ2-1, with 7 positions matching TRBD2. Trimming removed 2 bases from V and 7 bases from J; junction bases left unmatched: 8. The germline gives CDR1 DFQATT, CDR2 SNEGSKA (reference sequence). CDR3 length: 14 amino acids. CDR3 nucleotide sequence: TGCAGTGCTAGACCCAGCGGGATACGGAATGAGCAGTTCTTC. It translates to CSARPSGIRNEQFF.

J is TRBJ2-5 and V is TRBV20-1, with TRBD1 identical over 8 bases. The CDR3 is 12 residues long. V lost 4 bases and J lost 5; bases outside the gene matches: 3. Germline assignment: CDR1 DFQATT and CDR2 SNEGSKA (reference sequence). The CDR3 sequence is CSATDRVETQYF. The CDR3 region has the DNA TGCAGTGCTACGGACAGGGTGGAGACCCAGTACTTC.

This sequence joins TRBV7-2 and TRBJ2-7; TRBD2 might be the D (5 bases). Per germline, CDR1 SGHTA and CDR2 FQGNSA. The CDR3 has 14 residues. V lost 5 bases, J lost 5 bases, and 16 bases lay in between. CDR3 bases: TGTGCCAGCAGCCTTGCTGAGGCGACTAACGAGCAGTACTTC. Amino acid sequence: CASSLAEATNEQYF.

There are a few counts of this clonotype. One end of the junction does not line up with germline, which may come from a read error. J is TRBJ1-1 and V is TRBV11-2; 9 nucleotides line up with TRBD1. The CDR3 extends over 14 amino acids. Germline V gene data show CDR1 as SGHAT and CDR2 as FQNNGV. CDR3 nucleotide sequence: TGTGCCAGCAGCTCCACAGGGGGCAACAATGAAGCTTTCTTT. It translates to CASSSTGGNNEAFF.

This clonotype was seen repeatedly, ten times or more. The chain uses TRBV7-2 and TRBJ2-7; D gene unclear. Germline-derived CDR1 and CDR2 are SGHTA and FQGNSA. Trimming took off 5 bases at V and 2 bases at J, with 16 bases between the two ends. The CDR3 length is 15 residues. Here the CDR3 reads CASSRSQVKTYEQYF. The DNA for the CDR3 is TGTGCCAGCAGCCGTAGTCAGGTTAAAACCTACGAGCAGTACTTC.

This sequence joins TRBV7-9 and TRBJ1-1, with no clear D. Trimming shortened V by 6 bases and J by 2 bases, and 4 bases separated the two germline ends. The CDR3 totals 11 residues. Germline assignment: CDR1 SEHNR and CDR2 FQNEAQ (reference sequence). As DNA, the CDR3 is TGTGCCAGCAGGCCCAACACTGAAGCTTTCTTT. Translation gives CASRPNTEAFF.

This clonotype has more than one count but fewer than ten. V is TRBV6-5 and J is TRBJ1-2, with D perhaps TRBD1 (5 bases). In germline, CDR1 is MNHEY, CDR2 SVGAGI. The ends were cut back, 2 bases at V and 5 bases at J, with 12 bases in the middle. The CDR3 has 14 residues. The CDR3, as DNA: TGTGCCAGCAGTTACCGGCCAGGGCGATATGGCTACACCTTC. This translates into CASSYRPGRYGYTF.

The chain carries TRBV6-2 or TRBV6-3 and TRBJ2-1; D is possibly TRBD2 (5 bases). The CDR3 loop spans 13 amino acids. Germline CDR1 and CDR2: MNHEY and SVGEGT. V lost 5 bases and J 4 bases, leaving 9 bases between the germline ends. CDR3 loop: CASSPRGYNEQFF. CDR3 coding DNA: TGTGCCAGCAGTCCTCGAGGGTACAATGAGCAGTTCTTC.

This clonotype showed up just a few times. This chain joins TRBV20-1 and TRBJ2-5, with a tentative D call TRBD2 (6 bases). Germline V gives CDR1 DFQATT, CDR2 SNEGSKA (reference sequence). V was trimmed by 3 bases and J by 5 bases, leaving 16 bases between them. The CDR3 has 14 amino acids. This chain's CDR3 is CSARGAGIRETQYF. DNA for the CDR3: TGCAGTGCTAGGGGAGCGGGTATTCGGGAGACCCAGTACTTC.

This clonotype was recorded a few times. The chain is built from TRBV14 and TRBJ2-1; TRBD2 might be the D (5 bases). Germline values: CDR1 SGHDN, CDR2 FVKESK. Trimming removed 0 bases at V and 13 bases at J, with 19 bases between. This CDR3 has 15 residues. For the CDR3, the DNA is TGTGCCAGCAGCCAAGAAAGAAGGGAGCAGCGCCACCAGTTCTTC. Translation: CASSQERREQRHQFF.

CDR3 sequence reads: CASSSVPPPSGRANEQFF. The CDR3 DNA reads TGTGCCAGCAGCAGTGTCCCCCCTCCTAGCGGGAGGGCTAATGAGCAGTTCTTC. J is TRBJ2-1 and V is TRBV25-1, with 12 bases fitting TRBD2. The germline V gene encodes CDR1 MGHDK and CDR2 SYGVNS. This CDR3 spans 18 amino acids. The J segment lost 7 bases and the V segment lost 6 bases, leaving 16 bases of the junction unmatched.

CDR3 DNA: TGTGCCAGCTCATCGGAGGGGGGGACTGAAGCTTTCTTT. It translates to CASSSEGGTEAFF. The chain has TRBV18 and TRBJ1-1; D is perhaps TRBD1 (6 bases). CDR3 length: 13 amino acids. V gave up 5 bases and J gave up 5 bases, with 12 bases separating them. From germline, CDR1 is KGHSH and CDR2 LQKENI.

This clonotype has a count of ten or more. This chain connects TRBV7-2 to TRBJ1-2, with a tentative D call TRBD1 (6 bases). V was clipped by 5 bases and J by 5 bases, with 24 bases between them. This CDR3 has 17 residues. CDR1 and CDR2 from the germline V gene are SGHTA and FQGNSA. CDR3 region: CASSLTEAGGGGYGYTF. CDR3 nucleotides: TGTGCCAGCAGCCTAACCGAAGCGGGGGGCGGAGGATATGGCTACACCTTC.

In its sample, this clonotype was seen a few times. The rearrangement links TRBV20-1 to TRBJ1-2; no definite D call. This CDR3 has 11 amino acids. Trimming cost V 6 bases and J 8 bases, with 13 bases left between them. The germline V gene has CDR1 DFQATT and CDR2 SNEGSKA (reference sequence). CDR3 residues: CSAAEDLGYTF. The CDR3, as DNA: TGCAGTGCCGCGGAGGACCTGGGCTACACCTTC.

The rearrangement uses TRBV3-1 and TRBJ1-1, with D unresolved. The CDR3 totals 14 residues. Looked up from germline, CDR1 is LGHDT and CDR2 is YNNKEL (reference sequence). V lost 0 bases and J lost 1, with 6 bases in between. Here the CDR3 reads CASSQELGNTEAFF. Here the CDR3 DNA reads TGTGCCAGCAGCCAAGAGCTCGGGAACACTGAAGCTTTCTTT.

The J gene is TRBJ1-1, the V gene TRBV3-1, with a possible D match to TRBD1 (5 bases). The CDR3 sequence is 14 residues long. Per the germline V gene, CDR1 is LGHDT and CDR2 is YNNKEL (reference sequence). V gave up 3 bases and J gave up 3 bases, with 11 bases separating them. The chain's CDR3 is CASSHWDRHTEAFF. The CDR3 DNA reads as TGTGCCAGCAGCCATTGGGACCGACACACTGAAGCTTTCTTT.

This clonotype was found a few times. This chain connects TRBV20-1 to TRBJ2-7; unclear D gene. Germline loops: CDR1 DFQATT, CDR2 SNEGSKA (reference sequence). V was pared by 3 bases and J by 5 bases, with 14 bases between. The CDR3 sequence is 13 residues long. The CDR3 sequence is CSASSPKDDEQYF. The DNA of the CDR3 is TGCAGTGCTAGTAGCCCAAAGGACGACGAGCAGTACTTC.

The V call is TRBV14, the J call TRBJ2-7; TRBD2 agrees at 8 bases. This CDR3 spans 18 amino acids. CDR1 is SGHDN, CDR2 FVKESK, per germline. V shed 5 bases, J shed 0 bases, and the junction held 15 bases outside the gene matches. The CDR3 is CASSIVPGLGQSSYEQYF. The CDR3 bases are TGTGCCAGCAGCATTGTCCCGGGACTAGGCCAGAGCTCCTACGAGCAGTACTTC.

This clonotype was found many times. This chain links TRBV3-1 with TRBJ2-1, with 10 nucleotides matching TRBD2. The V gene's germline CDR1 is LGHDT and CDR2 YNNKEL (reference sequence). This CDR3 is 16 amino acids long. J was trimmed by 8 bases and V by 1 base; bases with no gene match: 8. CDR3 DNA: TGTGCCAGCAGCCAAGTATCTAGCGGGAGTACCGATGAGCAGTTCTTC. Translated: CASSQVSSGSTDEQFF.

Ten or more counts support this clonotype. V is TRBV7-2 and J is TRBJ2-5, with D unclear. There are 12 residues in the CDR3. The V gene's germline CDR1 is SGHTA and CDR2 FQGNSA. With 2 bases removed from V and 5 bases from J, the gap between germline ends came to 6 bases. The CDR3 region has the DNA TGTGCCAGCAGCTTAAATAGGGAGACCCAGTACTTC. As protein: CASSLNRETQYF.

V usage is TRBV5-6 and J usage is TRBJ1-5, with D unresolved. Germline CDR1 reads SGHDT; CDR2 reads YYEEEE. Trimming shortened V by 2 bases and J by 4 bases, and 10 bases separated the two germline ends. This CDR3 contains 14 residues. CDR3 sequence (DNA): TGTGCCAGCAGCTTTCTCAAGGGAAATCAGCCCCAGCATTTT. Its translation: CASSFLKGNQPQHF.

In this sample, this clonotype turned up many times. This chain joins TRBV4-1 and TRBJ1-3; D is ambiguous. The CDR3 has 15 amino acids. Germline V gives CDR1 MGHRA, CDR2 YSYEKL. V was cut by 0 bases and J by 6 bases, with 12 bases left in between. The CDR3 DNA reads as TGCGCCAGCAGCCAAGAATGGGCAGGCCTAAACACCATATATTTT. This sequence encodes CASSQEWAGLNTIYF.

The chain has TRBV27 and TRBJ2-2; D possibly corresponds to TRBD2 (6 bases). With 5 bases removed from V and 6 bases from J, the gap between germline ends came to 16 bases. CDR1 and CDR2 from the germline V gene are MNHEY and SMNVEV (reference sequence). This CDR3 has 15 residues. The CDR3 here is CASSVLSGEAGELFF. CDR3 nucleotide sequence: TGTGCCAGCAGTGTCCTTTCGGGAGAGGCCGGGGAGCTGTTTTTT.